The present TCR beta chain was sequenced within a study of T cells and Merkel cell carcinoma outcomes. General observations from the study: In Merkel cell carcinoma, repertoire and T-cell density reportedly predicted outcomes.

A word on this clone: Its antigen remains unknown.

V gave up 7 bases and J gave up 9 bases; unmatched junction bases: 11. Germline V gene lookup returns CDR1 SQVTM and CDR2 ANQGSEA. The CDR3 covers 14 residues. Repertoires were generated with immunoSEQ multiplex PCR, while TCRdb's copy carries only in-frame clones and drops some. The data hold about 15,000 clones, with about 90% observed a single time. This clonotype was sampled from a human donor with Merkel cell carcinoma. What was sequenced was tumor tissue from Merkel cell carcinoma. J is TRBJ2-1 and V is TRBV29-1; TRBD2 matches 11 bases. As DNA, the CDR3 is TGCAGCGGGCGTGCTAGCGGGGGGCAGAGTGAGCAGTTCTTC. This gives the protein CSGRASGGQSEQFF.